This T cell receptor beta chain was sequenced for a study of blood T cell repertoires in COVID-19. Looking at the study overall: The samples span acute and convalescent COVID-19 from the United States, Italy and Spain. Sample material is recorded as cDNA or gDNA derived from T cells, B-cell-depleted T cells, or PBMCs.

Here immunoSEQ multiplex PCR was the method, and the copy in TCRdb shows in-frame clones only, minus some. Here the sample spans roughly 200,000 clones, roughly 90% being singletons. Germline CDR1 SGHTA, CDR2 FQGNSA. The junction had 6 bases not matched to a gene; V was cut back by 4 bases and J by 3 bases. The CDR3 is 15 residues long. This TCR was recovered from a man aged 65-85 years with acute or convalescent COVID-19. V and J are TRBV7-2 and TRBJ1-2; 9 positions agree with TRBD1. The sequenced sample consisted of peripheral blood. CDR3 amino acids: CASSWGQGMDYGYTF. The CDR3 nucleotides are TGTGCCAGCAGCTGGGGACAGGGTATGGACTATGGCTACACCTTC.